Below, 32 T cell receptor beta chains from the same sample are listed, as sequenced in a study of CXCR3-negative and CXCR3-positive naive CD8 T cells. The authors made the TRB cDNA libraries by 5' RACE using UMI labels. TCRdb re-called the 5' RACE reads, yielding one record per CDR3 amino acid sequence without DNA. The sample totals tens of thousands of distinct CDR3 sequences. Material for sequencing was naive CXCR3- CD8+ T cells from blood. Subset given: CD45RO-CCR7+CD27+CD95- naive CD8+ T cells lacking CXCR3 (TNR3-). Receptor source: a human donor in good health. Some clones in this sample may be carry-over from other donors' samples.

The V and J genes are TRBV3-1 and TRBJ2-5; absent DNA, TCRdb's TRBD1 call cannot be checked. CDR1 and CDR2 (germline): LGHDT, YNNKEL (reference sequence). The CDR3 contains 15 residues. The CDR3 loop is CASSPRDSRQETQYF.

The chain links TRBV27 to TRBJ2-7. Germline-derived CDR1 and CDR2 are MNHEY and SMNVEV (reference sequence). This CDR3 has 14 amino acids. The CDR3 here is CASSFRGSSYEQYF.

The rearrangement uses TRBV29-1 and TRBJ1-2. The CDR3 consists of 11 residues. Germline loops: CDR1 SQVTM, CDR2 ANQGSEA. The chain's CDR3 is CSIGGQYGYTF.

This clonotype counts as medium-sized by frequency. This chain links TRBV7-9 with TRBJ2-7; without DNA, the TCRdb call of TRBD1 cannot be checked. The CDR3 is made up of 16 amino acids. Germline assignment: CDR1 SEHNR and CDR2 FQNEAQ (reference sequence). The CDR3: CASSIDRGPSSYEQYF.

The chain combines TRBV7-9 with TRBJ2-5; TCRdb outputs TRBD1, but without DNA this stays unchecked. Per germline, CDR1 SEHNR and CDR2 FQNEAQ (reference sequence). The CDR3 runs 17 residues. CDR3 in amino acids: CASRVSVSTNLWETQYF.

The chain joins TRBV6-2 or TRBV6-3 to TRBJ2-2; the TCRdb D gene call, TRBD1, has no DNA to confirm it. This CDR3 region has 18 residues. The germline CDR1 and CDR2 sequences are MNHEY and SVGEGT. The CDR3 region is CASIMVPWTGVYTGELFF.

The chain couples TRBV4-3 to TRBJ2-3; TCRdb designates TRBD2, a call that cannot be tested without DNA. Looked up from germline, CDR1 is LGHNA and CDR2 is YSLEER. This CDR3 contains 16 residues. CDR3 protein: CASSQDLAGGTDTQYF.

This rearrangement joins TRBV21-1 to TRBJ2-1; the TCRdb call, TRBD1, lacks DNA for checking. TRBV21-1 is tagged as a pseudogene. CDR3 length: 13 amino acids. CDR3 in amino acids: CASSTWTGPGQFF.

The chain employs TRBV7-9 and TRBJ2-5; the D call of TRBD1 rests on TCRdb alone, since no DNA is present to check it. Germline lookup yields CDR1 SEHNR and CDR2 FQNEAQ (reference sequence). The CDR3 length is 13 residues. CDR3 loop: CASRLQDQETQYF.

This chain joins TRBV5-5 and TRBJ2-3; TCRdb outputs TRBD1, but without DNA this stays unchecked. Germline CDR1 reads SGHKS; CDR2 reads YYEKEE (reference sequence). CDR3 length: 18 residues. CDR3 region: CASSFNTGVIWGTDTQYF. The full variable domain, with the rest looked up from reference TRBV5-5 and TRBJ2-3, is DAGVTQSPTHLIKTRGQQVTLRCSPISGHKSVSWYQQVLGQGPQFIFQYYEKEERGRGNFPDRFSARQFPNYSSELNVNALLLGDSALYLCASSFNTGVIWGTDTQYFGPGTRLTVL.

J is TRBJ2-1 and V is TRBV6-2 or TRBV6-3; TCRdb's D call of TRBD1 is untestable without DNA. Germline-derived CDR1 and CDR2 are MNHEY and SVGEGT. CDR3 size: 16 residues. CDR3: CASSYETGRDYNEQFF.

V is TRBV7-9 and J is TRBJ1-2; there is no DNA to check the TCRdb D call of TRBD1. Germline CDR1 is SEHNR and CDR2 is FQNEAQ (reference sequence). This CDR3 has 14 residues. The CDR3 reads CASSHMTPPGGYTF.

This clonotype is medium-sized by frequency. The rearrangement links TRBV6-2 or TRBV6-3 to TRBJ2-1; TCRdb outputs TRBD2, but without DNA this stays unchecked. Germline V gene sequence: CDR1 MNHEY, CDR2 SVGEGT. The CDR3 is 12 amino acids. CDR3 sequence: CASSGTSWEQFF.

V gene TRBV20-1 combines with J gene TRBJ2-7. Germline CDR1 and CDR2: DFQATT and SNEGSKA (reference sequence). This CDR3 contains 14 residues. CDR3 protein: CSALLLGVSYEQYF.

The CDR3 loop reads CASSATGITAYEQYF. The chain combines TRBV7-6 with TRBJ2-7; without DNA, the TCRdb call of TRBD1 cannot be checked. The CDR3 is made up of 15 amino acids. CDR1 SGHVS and CDR2 FNYEAQ come from the germline V gene.

The V call is TRBV7-2, the J call TRBJ2-1; TCRdb's D call of TRBD2 is untestable without DNA. In germline, CDR1 is SGHTA, CDR2 FQGNSA. The CDR3 totals 18 residues. The CDR3 here is CASSHESRTSGFYNEQFF.

The genes are TRBV27 and TRBJ1-4. Germline V CDR1 and CDR2: MNHEY, SMNVEV (reference sequence). The CDR3 length is 13 residues. This chain's CDR3 is CASSSIPGEKLFF. Based on the CDR3 plus reference TRBV27 and TRBJ1-4, the full variable domain is EAQVTQNPRYLITVTGKKLTVTCSQNMNHEYMSWYRQDPGLGLRQIYYSMNVEVTDKGDVPEGYKVSRKEKRNFPLILESPSPNQTSLYFCASSSIPGEKLFFGSGTQLSVL.

The chain joins TRBV29-1 to TRBJ2-7; as DNA is missing, the TRBD1 call by TCRdb cannot be tested. Per the germline V gene, CDR1 is SQVTM and CDR2 is ANQGSEA. The CDR3 extends over 14 amino acids. CDR3 region: CSVEGARGTYEQYF.

The chain links TRBV7-9 to TRBJ1-6; there is no DNA to check the TCRdb D call of TRBD1. The CDR3 has 16 residues. Germline V CDR1 and CDR2: SEHNR, FQNEAQ (reference sequence). CDR3 protein: CASSPGGGNYGGTLHF.

V and J are TRBV7-7 and TRBJ2-5; without DNA, the TCRdb call of TRBD2 cannot be checked. CDR1 is SSHAT and CDR2 is FNYEAQ in the germline V gene (reference sequence). CDR3 length: 16 residues. CDR3 residues: CAGSPILAGVQETQYF.

The chain uses TRBV4-1 and TRBJ1-2. Germline CDR1 and CDR2: MGHRA and YSYEKL. The CDR3 is 15 amino acids. CDR3 residues: CASSQTMGQIYGYTF.

The chain combines TRBV6-6 with TRBJ2-5; TCRdb names TRBD2, which stays unverified in the absence of DNA. CDR1 MNHNY and CDR2 SVGAGI come from the germline V gene (reference sequence). CDR3 length equals 15 residues. The CDR3 sequence: CASSYSSRGEETQYF.

The V call is TRBV5-1, the J call TRBJ2-7; the TRBD1 assignment by TCRdb is unverifiable without DNA. The germline V gene encodes CDR1 SGHRS and CDR2 YFSETQ. This CDR3 contains 15 residues. CDR3 loop: CASSSRQGVSYEQYF.

The V and J genes are TRBV29-1 and TRBJ2-1; TCRdb lists TRBD2, though no DNA is available to test this call. This CDR3 has 14 residues. Per germline, CDR1 SQVTM and CDR2 ANQGSEA. The CDR3 sequence: CSVARLEEVDEQFF.

J is TRBJ2-7 and V is TRBV3-1; TCRdb's D call, TRBD1, is unchecked because there is no DNA. The CDR3 totals 14 residues. CDR1 is LGHDT and CDR2 is YNNKEL in the germline V gene (reference sequence). The CDR3: CASSPWTGTYEQYF.

V is TRBV6-2 or TRBV6-3 and J is TRBJ2-2; the TCRdb D gene call, TRBD1, has no DNA to confirm it. The CDR3 sequence is 15 residues long. Germline CDR1 is MNHEY and CDR2 is SVGEGT. CDR3 amino acids: CASSLFGQGAGELFF.

CDR3 in amino acids: CASSVAGRGYQETQYF. The chain carries TRBV9 and TRBJ2-5; checking the TCRdb D call of TRBD1 is not possible without DNA. From germline, CDR1 is SGDLS and CDR2 YYNGEE. The CDR3 is 16 residues long.

The chain uses TRBV19 and TRBJ2-6. Germline CDR1 LNHDA, CDR2 SQIVND (reference sequence). CDR3 size: 12 residues. The CDR3 region is CASSVGANVLTF.

CDR3 residues: CASTTTRATDTQYF. The chain joins TRBV21-1 to TRBJ2-3; no DNA is available, so the TRBD1 call from TCRdb remains unchecked. TRBV21-1 is designated a pseudogene. The CDR3 length is 14 residues.

The V call is TRBV19, the J call TRBJ1-1. The CDR3 contains 13 residues. CDR1 is LNHDA and CDR2 is SQIVND in the germline V gene (reference sequence). Here the CDR3 reads CASISSPNTEAFF.

The rearrangement uses TRBV12-5 and TRBJ2-3; TCRdb's D call of TRBD2 is untestable without DNA. The CDR3 is 16 residues long. Germline assignment: CDR1 LGHNT and CDR2 FRNRAP. The CDR3 here is CASGPYSGGATDTQYF. Using reference TRBV12-5 and TRBJ2-3 for the parts outside the CDR3, the full variable domain is DARVTQTPRHKVTEMGQEVTMRCQPILGHNTVFWYRQTMMQGLELLAYFRNRAPLDDSGMPKDRFSAEMPDATLATLKIQPSEPRDSAVYFCASGPYSGGATDTQYFGPGTRLTVL.

The chain carries TRBV29-1 and TRBJ1-1. The CDR3 contains 15 residues. Germline loops: CDR1 SQVTM, CDR2 ANQGSEA. The CDR3 loop reads CSVEARGLQNTEAFF.